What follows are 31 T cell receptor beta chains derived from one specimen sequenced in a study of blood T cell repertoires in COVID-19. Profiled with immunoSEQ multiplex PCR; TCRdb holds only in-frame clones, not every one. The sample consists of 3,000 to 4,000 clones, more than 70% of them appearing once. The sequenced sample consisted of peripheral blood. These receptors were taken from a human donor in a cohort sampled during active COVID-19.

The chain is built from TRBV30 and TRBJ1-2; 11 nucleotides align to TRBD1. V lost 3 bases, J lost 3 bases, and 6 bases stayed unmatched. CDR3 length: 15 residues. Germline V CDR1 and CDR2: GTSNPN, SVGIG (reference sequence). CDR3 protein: CAWSPDRGQDYGYTF. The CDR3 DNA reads TGTGCCTGGAGCCCGGACAGGGGGCAAGACTATGGCTACACCTTC.

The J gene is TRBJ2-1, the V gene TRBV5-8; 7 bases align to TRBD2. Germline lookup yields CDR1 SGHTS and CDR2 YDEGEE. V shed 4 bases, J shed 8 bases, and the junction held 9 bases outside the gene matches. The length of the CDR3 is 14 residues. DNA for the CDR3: TGTGCCAGCAGCCCTGGACTAGTCGAGGATGAGCAGTTCTTC. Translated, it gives CASSPGLVEDEQFF.

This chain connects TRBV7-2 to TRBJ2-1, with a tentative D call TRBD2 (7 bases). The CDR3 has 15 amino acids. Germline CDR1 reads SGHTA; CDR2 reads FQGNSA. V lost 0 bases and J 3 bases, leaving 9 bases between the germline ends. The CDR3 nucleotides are TGTGCCAGCAGCTTAGCGGGGGGGCTCTACAATGAGCAGTTCTTC. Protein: CASSLAGGLYNEQFF.

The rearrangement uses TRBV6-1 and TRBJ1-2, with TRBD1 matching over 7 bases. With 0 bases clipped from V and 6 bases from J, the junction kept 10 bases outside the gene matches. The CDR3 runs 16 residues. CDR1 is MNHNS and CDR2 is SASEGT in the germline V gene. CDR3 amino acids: CASSEALGQQPDGYTF. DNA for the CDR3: TGTGCCAGCAGTGAAGCGCTGGGACAGCAACCGGATGGCTACACCTTC.

Here the CDR3 DNA reads TGTGCCAGCAGCCCCTCCGGGACAGGGAATTCACCCCTCCACTTT. Its protein is CASSPSGTGNSPLHF. The chain recombines TRBV7-8 with TRBJ1-6, with 9 bases matching TRBD1. Germline assignment: CDR1 SGHVS and CDR2 FQNEAQ. V gave up 5 bases and J gave up 7 bases; unmatched junction bases: 6. This CDR3 spans 15 amino acids.

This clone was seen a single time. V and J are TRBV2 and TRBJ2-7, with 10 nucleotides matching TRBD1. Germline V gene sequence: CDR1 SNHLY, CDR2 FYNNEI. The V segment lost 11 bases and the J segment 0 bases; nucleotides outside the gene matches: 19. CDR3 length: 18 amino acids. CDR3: CAGVGVGEGQGSSYEQYF. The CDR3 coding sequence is TGTGCCGGGGTCGGGGTGGGAGAGGGACAGGGGAGCTCCTACGAGCAGTACTTC.

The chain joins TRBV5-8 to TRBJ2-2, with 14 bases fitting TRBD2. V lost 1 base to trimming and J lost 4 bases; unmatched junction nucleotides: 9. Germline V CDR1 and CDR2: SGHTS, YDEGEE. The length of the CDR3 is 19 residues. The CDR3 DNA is TGTGCCAGCAGCTTGTCAGGGACTAGCGGGGGCGCGCTCACCGGGGAGCTGTTTTTT. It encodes CASSLSGTSGGALTGELFF.

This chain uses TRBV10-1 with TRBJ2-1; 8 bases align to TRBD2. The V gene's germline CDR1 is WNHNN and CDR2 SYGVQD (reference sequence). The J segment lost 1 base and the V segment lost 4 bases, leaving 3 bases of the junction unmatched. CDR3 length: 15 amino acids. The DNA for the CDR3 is TGCGCCAGCAGTGTCCCGGGGGGGTCCTACAATGAGCAGTTCTTC. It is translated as CASSVPGGSYNEQFF.

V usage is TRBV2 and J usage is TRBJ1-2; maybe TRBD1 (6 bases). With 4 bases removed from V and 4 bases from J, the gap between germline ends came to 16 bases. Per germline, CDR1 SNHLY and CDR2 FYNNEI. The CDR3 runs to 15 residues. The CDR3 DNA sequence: TGTGCCAGCAGTGTACGGGACACGAAGACCTATGGCTACACCTTC. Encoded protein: CASSVRDTKTYGYTF. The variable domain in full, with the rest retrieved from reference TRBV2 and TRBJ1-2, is EPEVTQTPSHQVTQMGQEVILRCVPISNHLYFYWYRQILGQKVEFLVSFYNNEISEKSEIFDDQFSVERPDGSNFTLKIRSTKLEDSAMYFCASSVRDTKTYGYTFGSGTRLTVV.

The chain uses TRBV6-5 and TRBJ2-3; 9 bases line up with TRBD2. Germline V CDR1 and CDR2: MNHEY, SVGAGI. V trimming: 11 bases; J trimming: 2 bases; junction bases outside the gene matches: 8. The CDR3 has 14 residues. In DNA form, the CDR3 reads TGTGCCGTCAGGAGCGGGGGGCACACAGATACGCAGTATTTT. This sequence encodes CAVRSGGHTDTQYF.

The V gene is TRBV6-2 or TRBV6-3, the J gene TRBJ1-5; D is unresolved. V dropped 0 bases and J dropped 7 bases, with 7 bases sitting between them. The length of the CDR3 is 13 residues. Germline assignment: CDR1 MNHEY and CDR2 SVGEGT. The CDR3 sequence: CASSYSRVQPQHF. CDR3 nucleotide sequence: TGTGCCAGCAGTTACTCGAGAGTACAGCCCCAGCATTTT.

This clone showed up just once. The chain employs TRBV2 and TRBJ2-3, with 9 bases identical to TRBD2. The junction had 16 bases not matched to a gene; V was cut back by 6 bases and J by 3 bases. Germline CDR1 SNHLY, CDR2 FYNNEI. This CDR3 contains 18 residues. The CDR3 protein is CASSHGTSRPRGTDTQYF. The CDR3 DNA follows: TGTGCCAGCAGCCACGGGACTAGCAGACCTAGGGGAACAGATACGCAGTATTTT.

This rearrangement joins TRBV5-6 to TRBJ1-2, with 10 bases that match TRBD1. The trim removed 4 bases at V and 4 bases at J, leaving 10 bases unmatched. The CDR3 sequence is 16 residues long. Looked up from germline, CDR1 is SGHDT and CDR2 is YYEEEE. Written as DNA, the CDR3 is TGTGCCAGCAGCCGACAGGGGGCTTTAGCAGTCTATGGCTACACCTTC. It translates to CASSRQGALAVYGYTF.

CDR3 region: CASSPLAGGLRGYEQYF. The CDR3, as DNA: TGTGCCAGCAGCCCACTAGCGGGGGGTTTACGGGGGTACGAGCAGTACTTC. The chain uses TRBV3-1 (or the pseudogene TRBV3-2) and TRBJ2-7; TRBD2 matches 12 bases. The germline V gene has CDR1 LGHDT and CDR2 YNNKEL (reference sequence). The CDR3 extends over 17 amino acids. V trimming: 4 bases; J trimming: 4 bases; junction bases outside the gene matches: 11.

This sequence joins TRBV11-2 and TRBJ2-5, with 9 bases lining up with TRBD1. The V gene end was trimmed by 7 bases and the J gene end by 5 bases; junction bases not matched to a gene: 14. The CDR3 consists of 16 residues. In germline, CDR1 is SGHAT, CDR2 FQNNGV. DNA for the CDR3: TGTGCCAGCACCTTCCGGGGACAGGGTTTGAAGGAGACCCAGTACTTC. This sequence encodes CASTFRGQGLKETQYF.

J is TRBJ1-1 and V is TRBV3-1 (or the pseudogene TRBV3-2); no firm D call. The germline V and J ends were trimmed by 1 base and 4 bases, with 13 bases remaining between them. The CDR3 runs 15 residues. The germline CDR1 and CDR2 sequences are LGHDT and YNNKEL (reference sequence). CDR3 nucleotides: TGTGCCAGCAGCCAAGGCCAGGTCCGTTCCACTGAAGCTTTCTTT. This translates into CASSQGQVRSTEAFF.

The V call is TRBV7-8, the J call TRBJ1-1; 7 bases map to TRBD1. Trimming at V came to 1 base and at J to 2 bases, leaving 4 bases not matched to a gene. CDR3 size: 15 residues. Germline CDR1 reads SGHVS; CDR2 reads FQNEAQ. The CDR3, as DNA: TGTGCCAGCAGCTTAGAAGGGACAGTCAACACTGAAGCTTTCTTT. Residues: CASSLEGTVNTEAFF.

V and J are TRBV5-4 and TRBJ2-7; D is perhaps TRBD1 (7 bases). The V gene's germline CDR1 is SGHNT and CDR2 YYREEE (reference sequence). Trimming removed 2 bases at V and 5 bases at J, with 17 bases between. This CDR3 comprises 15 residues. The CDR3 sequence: CASSLGGTVTNEQYF. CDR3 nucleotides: TGTGCCAGCAGCTTAGGAGGGACAGTAACTAACGAGCAGTACTTC.

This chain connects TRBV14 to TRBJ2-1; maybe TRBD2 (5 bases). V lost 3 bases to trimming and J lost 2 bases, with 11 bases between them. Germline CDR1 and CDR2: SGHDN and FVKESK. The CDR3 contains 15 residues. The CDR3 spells CASSHGGYAYNEQFF. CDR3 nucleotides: TGTGCCAGCAGCCATGGCGGGTATGCCTACAATGAGCAGTTCTTC. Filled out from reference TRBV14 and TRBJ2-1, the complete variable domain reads EAGVTQFPSHSVIEKGQTVTLRCDPISGHDNLYWYRRVMGKEIKFLLHFVKESKQDESGMPNNRFLAERTGGTYSTLKVQPAELEDSGVYFCASSHGGYAYNEQFFGPGTRLTVL.

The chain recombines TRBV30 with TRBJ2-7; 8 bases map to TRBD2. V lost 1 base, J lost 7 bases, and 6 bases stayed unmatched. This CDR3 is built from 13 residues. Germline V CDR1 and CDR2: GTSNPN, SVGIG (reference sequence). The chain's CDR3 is CAWSGKRGNEQYF. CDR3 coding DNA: TGTGCCTGGAGTGGTAAGCGGGGGAATGAGCAGTACTTC.

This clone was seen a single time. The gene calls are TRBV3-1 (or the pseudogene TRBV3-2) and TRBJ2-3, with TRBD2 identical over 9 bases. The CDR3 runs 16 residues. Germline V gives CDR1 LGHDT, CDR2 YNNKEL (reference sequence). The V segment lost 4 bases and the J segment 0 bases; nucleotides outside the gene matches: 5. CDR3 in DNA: TGTGCCAGCAGCCCGCGTAGCGGGGGTAGCACAGATACGCAGTATTTT. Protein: CASSPRSGGSTDTQYF.

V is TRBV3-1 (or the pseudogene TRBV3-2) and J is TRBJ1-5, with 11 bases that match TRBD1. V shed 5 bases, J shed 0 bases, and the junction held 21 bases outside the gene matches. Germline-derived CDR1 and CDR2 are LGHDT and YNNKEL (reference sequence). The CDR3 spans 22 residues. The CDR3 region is CASSTPGTGGGWVGFSNQPQHF. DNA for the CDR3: TGTGCCAGCAGCACACCCGGGACAGGGGGAGGGTGGGTTGGTTTTAGCAATCAGCCCCAGCATTTT.

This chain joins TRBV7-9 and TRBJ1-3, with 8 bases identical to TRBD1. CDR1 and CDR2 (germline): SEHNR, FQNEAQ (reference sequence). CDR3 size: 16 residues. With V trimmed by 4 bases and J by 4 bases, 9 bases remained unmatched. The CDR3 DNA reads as TGTGCCAGCAGCTCCTGGGCAGGGGGCGGCGGAAACACCATATATTTT. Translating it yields CASSSWAGGGGNTIYF.

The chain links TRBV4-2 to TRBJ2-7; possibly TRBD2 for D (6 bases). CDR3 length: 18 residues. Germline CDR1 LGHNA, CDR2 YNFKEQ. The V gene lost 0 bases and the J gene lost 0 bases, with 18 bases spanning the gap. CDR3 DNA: TGTGCCAGCAGCCAAGATCGGGTGAACCTGGGGGGCTCCTACGAGCAGTACTTC. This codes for CASSQDRVNLGGSYEQYF.

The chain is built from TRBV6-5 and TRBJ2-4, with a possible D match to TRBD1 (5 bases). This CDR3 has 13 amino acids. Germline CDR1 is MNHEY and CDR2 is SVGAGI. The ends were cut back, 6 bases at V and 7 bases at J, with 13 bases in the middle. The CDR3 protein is CASRVPGQNIQYF. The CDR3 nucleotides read TGTGCCAGCAGAGTACCAGGGCAGAACATTCAGTACTTC.

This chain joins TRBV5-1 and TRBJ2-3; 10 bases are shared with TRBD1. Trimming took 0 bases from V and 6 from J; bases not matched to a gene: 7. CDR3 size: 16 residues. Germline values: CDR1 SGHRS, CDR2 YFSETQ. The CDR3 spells CASSLEPGQGTDTQYF. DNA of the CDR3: TGCGCCAGCAGCTTGGAACCGGGACAGGGGACGGATACGCAGTATTTT.

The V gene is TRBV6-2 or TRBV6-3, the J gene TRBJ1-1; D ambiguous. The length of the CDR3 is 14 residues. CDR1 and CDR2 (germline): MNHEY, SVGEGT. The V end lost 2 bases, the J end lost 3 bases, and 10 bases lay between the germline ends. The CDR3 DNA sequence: TGTGCCAGCAGTTACGGAGGGTGGGACACTGAAGCTTTCTTT. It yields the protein CASSYGGWDTEAFF.

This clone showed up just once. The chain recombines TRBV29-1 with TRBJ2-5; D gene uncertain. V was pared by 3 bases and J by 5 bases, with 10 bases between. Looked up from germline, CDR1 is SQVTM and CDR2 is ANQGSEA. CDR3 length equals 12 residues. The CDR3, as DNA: TGCAGCGTTGACCCGGGTCAGGAGACCCAGTACTTC. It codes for CSVDPGQETQYF. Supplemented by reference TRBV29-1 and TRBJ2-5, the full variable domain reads SAVISQKPSRDICQRGTSLTIQCQVDSQVTMMFWYRQQPGQSLTLIATANQGSEATYESGFVIDKFPISRPNLTFSTLTVSNMSPEDSSIYLCSVDPGQETQYFGPGTRLLVL.

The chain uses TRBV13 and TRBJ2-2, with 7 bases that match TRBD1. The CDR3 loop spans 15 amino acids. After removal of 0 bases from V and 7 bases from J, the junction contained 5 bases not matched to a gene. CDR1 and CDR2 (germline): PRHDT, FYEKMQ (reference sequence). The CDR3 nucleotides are TGTGCCAGCAGCTTAGGCCTCAGGGGGTTCGGGGAGCTGTTTTTT. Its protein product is CASSLGLRGFGELFF.

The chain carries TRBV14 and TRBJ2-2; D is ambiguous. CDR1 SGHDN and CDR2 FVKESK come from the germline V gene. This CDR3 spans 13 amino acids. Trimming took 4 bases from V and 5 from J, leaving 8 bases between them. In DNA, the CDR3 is TGTGCCAGCAGCCGAGATCTAACCGGGGAGCTGTTTTTT. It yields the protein CASSRDLTGELFF.

This chain's CDR3 is CASSRQVDNEQFF. CDR3 coding DNA: TGCGCCAGCAGCCGACAGGTAGACAATGAGCAGTTCTTC. This chain joins TRBV4-1 and TRBJ2-1; D is possibly TRBD1 (6 bases). V shed 4 bases and J shed 5 bases, with 9 bases lying between them. CDR3 length equals 13 residues. Germline V gene data show CDR1 as MGHRA and CDR2 as YSYEKL.